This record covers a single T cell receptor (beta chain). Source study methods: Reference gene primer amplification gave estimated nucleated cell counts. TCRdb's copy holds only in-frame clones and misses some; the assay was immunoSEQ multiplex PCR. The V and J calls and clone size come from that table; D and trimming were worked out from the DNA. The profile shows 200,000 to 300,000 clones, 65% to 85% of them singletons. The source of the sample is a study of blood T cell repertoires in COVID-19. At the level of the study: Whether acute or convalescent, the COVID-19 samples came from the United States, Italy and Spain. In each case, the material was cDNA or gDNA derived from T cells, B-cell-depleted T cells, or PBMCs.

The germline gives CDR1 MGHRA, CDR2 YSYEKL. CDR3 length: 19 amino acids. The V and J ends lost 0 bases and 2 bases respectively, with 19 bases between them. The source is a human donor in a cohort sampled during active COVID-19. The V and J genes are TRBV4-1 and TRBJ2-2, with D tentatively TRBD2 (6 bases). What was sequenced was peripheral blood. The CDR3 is CASSQDTRFLATNTGELFF. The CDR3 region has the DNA TGCGCCAGCAGCCAAGATACCCGTTTCCTAGCGACCAACACCGGGGAGCTGTTTTTT.